The 4 T cell receptor beta chains reported below all come from one sample, sequenced in a study of T cell repertoires in cytomegalovirus infection. TCRdb reprocessed the reads via MiXCR and lists one record per CDR3 protein. The top ten clones hold approximately 10% of a sample with roughly 500,000 distinct CDR3 sequences, about 11% of them seen once. Sequencing input: PBMCs. Receptors were obtained from a human donor in good health (CMV status not recorded). Some clones in this sample may be carry-over from other donors' samples.

This clonotype came up many times. The V and J genes are TRBV5-1 and TRBJ1-1; 7 positions match TRBD1. Germline-derived CDR1 and CDR2 are SGHRS and YFSETQ. Trimming cost V 3 bases and J 11 bases; bases outside gene matches: 10. The CDR3 extends over 13 amino acids. The CDR3 DNA reads TGCGCCAGCAGCTGGGCCCGACAGGGTTCGGCTTTCTTT. The encoded protein is CASSWARQGSAFF.

This clonotype was counted ten times or more. V gene TRBV28 combines with J gene TRBJ2-7; D is unresolved. CDR1 and CDR2 (germline): MDHEN, SYDVKM. Trimming took off 6 bases at V and 4 bases at J, with 10 bases between the two ends. This CDR3 spans 12 amino acids. In DNA form, the CDR3 reads TGTGCCAGCAGCATGGATTATTACGAGCAGTACTTC. Translation: CASSMDYYEQYF.

This clonotype was seen many times. The chain couples TRBV15 to TRBJ2-7, with 10 bases fitting TRBD1. Germline V gene data show CDR1 as LNHNV and CDR2 as YYDKDF (reference sequence). This CDR3 spans 14 amino acids. V shed 7 bases, J shed 1 base, and the junction held 4 bases outside the gene matches. The CDR3 nucleotides are TGTGCCACCAACCCGGGACAGGGGTCCTACGAGCAGTACTTC. This gives the protein CATNPGQGSYEQYF.

The chain uses TRBV20-1 and TRBJ2-6; 11 nucleotides align to TRBD1. CDR1 is DFQATT, CDR2 SNEGSKA, per germline (reference sequence). Losses at the gene ends were 0 bases for V and 4 bases for J; bases not matched to a gene: 5. This CDR3 region has 17 residues. CDR3 residues: CSARDRDRGSGANVLTF. In DNA, the CDR3 is TGCAGTGCTAGAGACAGGGACAGGGGGTCCGGGGCCAACGTCCTGACTTTC.